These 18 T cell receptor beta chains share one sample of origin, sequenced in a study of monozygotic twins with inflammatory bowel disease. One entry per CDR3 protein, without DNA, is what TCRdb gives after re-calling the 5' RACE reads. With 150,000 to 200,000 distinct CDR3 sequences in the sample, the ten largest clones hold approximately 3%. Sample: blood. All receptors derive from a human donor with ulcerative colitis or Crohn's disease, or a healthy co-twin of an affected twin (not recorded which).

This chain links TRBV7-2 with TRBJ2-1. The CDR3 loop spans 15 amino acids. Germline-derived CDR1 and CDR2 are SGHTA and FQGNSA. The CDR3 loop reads CASSLAMIPYNEQFF.

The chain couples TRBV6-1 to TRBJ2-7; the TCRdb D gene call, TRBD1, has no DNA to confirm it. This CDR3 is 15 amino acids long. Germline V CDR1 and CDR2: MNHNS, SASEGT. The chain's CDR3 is CASRFRDRASYEQYF.

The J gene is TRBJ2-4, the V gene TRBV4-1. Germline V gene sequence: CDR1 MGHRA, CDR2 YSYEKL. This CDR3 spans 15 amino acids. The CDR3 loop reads CASSQVGLAKNIQYF.

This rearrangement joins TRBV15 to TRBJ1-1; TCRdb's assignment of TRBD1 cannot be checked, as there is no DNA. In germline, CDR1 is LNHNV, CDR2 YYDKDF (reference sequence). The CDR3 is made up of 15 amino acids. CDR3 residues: CATSRDGIPGVEAFF.

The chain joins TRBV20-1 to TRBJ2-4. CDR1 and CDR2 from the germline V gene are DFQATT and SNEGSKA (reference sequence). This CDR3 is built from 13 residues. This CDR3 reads CSGAGLAKNIQYF.

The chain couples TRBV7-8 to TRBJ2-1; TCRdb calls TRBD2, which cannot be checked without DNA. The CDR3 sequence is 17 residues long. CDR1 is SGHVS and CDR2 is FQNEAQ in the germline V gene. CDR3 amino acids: CASSLTQTSGRGNEQFF.

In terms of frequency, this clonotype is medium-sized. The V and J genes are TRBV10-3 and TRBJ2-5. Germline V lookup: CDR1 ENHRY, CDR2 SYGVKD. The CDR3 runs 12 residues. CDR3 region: CAISEAEETQYF.

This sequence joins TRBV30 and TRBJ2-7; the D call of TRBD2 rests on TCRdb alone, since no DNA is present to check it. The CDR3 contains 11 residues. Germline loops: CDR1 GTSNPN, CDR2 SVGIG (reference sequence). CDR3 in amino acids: CAWSVRGLRYF. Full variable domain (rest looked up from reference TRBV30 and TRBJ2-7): SQTIHQWPATLVQPVGSPLSLECTVEGTSNPNLYWYRQAAGRGLQLLFYSVGIGQISSEVPQNLSASRPQDRQFILSSKKLLLSDSGFYLCAWSVRGLRYFGPGTRLTVT.

The CDR3 spells CASSMVVIAKNMQYF. The chain uses TRBV19 and TRBJ2-4. The CDR3 has 15 residues. Per germline, CDR1 LNHDA and CDR2 SQIVND (reference sequence).

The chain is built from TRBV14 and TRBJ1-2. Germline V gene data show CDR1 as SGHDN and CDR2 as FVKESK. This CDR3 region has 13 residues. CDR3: CASSAGGDGGYTF.

CDR3 region: CAWSGGGRADNEQFF. This sequence joins TRBV30 and TRBJ2-1; TCRdb returns TRBD2, unconfirmable since there is no DNA. This CDR3 has 15 residues. Germline CDR1 reads GTSNPN; CDR2 reads SVGIG (reference sequence). Together with reference TRBV30 and TRBJ2-1, the CDR3 gives the full variable domain: SQTIHQWPATLVQPVGSPLSLECTVEGTSNPNLYWYRQAAGRGLQLLFYSVGIGQISSEVPQNLSASRPQDRQFILSSKKLLLSDSGFYLCAWSGGGRADNEQFFGPGTRLTVL.

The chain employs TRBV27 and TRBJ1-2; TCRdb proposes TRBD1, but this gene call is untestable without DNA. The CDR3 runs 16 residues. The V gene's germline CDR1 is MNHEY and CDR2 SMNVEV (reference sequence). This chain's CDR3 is CASSPPLDGLNYGYTF.

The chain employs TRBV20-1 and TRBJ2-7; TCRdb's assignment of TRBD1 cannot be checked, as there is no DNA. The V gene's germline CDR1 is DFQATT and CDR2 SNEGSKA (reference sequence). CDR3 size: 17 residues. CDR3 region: CSARDQHRTGPPYEQYF.

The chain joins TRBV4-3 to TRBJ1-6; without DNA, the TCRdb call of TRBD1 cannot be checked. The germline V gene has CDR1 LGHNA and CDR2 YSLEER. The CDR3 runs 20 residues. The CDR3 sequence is CASSQDIPGGFSSYNSPLHF.

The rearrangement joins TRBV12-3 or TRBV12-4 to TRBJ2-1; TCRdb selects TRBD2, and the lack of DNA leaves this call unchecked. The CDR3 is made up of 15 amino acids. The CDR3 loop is CASSSRRGGDNEQFF.

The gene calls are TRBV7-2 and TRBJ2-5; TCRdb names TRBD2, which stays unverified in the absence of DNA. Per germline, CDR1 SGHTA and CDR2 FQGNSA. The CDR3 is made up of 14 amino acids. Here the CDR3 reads CASSLAGLAALQYF. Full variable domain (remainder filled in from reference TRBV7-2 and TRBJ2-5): GAGVSQSPSNKVTEKGKDVELRCDPISGHTALYWYRQSLGQGLEFLIYFQGNSAPDKSGLPSDRFSAERTGGSVSTLTIQRTQQEDSAVYLCASSLAGLAALQYFGPGTRLLVL.

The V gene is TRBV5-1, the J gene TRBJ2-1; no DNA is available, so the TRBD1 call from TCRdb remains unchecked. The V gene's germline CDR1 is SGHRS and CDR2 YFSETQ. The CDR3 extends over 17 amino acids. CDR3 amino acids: CASSSGQGQSSYNEQFF.

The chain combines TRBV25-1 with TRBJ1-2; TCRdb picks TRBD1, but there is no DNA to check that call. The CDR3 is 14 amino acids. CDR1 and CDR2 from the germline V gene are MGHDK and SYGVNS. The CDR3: CASSEFGTPEGYTF.